This TCR beta chain appears in the sequencing data of a study of T-cell memory formation after mild COVID-19. Overall study results and limits: Whereas later expanders leaned CD4+, clones contracting day 15 to 85 showed a balanced CD4/CD8 makeup.

TCRdb used MiXCR to reprocess the 5' RACE reads, holding one entry per CDR3 protein. The repertoire has around 82,000 distinct CDR3 sequences, 9.5% to 15% of them found once; the top ten carry roughly two fifths. Looked up from germline, CDR1 is SGHTA and CDR2 is FQGNSA. V lost 3 bases and J 7 bases, leaving 13 bases between the germline ends. This CDR3 has 15 amino acids. This clonotype was counted at least ten times. Its antigen is unidentified. The rearrangement uses TRBV7-2 and TRBJ1-6; no firm D call. Sequenced sample: PBMCs or a T cell subset sorted from them (not recorded which). The TCR originated in a man between 18 and 29 years old who had mild COVID-19 (a few samples of this study predate the infection). Cell type and time point are not known. The CDR3 DNA reads as TGTGCCAGCAGCTTCCACAGCAGGACCAATTCACCCCTCCACTTT. Translated, it gives CASSFHSRTNSPLHF.